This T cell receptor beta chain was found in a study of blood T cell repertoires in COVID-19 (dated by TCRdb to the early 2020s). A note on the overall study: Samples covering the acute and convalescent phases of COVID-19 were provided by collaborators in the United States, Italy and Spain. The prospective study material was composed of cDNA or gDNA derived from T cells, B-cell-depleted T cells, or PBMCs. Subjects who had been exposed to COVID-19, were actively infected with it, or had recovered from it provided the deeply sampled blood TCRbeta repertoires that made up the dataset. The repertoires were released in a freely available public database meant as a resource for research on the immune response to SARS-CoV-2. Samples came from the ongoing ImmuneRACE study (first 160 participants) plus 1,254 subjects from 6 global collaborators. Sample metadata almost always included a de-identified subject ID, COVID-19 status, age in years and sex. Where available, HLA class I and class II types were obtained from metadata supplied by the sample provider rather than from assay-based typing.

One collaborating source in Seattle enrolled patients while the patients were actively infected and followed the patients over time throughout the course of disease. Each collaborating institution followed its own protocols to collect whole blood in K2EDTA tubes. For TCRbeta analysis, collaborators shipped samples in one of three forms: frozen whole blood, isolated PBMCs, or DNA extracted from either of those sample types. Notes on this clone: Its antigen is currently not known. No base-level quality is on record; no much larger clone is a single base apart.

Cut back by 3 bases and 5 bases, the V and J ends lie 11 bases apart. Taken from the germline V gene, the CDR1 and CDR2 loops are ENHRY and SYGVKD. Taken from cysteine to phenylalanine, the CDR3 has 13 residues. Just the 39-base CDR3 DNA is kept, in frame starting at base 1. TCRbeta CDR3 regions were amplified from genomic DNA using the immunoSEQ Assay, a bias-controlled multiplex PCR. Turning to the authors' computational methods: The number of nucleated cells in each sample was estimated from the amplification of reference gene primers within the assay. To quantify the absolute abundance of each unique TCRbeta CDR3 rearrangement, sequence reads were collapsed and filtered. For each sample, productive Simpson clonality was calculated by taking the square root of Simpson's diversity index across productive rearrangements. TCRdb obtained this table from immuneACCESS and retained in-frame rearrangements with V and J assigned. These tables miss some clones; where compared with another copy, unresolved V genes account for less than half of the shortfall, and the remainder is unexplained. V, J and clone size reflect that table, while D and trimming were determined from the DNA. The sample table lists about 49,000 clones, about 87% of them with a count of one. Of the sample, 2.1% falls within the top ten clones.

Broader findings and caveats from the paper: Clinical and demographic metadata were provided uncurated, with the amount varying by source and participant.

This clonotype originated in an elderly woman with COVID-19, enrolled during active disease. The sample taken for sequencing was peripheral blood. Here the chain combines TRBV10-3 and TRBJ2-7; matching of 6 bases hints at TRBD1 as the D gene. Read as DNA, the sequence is TGTGCCATCAGTGATAGGGGGTCCCACGAGCAGTACTTC. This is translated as CAISDRGSHEQYF.